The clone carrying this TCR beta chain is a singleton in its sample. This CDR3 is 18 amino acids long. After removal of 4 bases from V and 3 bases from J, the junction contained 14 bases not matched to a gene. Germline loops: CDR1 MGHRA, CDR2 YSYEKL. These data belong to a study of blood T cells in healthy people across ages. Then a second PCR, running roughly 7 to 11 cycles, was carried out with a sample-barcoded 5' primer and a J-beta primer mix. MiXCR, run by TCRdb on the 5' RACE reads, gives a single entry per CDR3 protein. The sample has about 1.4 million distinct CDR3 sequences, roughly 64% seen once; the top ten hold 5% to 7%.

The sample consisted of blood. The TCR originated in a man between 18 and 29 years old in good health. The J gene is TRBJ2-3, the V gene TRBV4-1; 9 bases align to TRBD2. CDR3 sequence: CASSPGPQRGVTTDTQYF. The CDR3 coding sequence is TGCGCCAGCAGCCCCGGCCCGCAGCGGGGGGTAACGACAGATACGCAGTATTTT.